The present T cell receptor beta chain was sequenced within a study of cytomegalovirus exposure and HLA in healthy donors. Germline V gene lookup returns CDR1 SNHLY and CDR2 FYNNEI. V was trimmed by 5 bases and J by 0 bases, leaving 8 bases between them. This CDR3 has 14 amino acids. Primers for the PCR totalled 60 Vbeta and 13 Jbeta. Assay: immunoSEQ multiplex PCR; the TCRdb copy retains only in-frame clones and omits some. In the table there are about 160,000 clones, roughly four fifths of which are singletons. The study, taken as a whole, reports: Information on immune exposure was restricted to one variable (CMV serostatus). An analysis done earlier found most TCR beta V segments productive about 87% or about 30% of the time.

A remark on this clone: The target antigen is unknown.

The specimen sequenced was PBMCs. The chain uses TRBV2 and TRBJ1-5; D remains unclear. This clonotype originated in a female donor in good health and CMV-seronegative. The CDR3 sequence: CASSSGYSNQPQHF. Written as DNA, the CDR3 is TGTGCCAGCAGTAGCGGCTATAGCAATCAGCCCCAGCATTTT.